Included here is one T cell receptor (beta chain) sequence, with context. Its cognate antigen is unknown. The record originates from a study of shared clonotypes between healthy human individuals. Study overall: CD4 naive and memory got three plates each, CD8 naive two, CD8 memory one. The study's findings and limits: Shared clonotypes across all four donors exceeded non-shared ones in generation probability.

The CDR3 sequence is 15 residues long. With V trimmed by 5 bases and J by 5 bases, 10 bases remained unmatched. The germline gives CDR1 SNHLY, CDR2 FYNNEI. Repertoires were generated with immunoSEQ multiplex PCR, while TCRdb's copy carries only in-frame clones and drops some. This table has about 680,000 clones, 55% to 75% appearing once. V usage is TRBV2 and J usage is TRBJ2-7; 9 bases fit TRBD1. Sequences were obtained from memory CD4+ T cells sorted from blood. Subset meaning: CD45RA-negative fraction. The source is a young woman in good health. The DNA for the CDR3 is TGTGCCAGCAGTAACAGGGGGCATAACTTCGACGAGCAGTACTTC. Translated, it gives CASSNRGHNFDEQYF.